The clone carrying this T cell receptor beta chain has just a few counts. The antigen is undetermined. V was clipped by 2 bases and J by 2 bases; unmatched bases: 2. This CDR3 contains 14 residues. This entry is derived from a study of early T cells in non-severe SARS-CoV-2 infection. Study-level information: Sequencing input comprised bulk RNA from unsorted whole blood; chain pairing was not available.

Study-wide findings and caveats: Using VDJdb, the matching emphasized anti-spike CD8 responses while missing private and CD4 specificities.

In the library, individual cDNA molecules carried attached unique molecular identifiers. TCRdb reprocessed the 5' RACE reads via MiXCR and lists one record per CDR3 protein. The sample has 70,000 or so distinct CDR3 sequences; about 12% are singletons. The sample taken for sequencing was whole blood. The gene calls are TRBV12-3 or TRBV12-4 and TRBJ1-2; TRBD1 matches 7 bases. This receptor was identified in an adult who was a healthcare worker with PCR-confirmed SARS-CoV-2 infection or an uninfected control (not recorded which). CDR3 nucleotide sequence: TGTGCCAGCAGTTTAACAGGGGTGAACTATGGCTACACCTTC. This gives the protein CASSLTGVNYGYTF.